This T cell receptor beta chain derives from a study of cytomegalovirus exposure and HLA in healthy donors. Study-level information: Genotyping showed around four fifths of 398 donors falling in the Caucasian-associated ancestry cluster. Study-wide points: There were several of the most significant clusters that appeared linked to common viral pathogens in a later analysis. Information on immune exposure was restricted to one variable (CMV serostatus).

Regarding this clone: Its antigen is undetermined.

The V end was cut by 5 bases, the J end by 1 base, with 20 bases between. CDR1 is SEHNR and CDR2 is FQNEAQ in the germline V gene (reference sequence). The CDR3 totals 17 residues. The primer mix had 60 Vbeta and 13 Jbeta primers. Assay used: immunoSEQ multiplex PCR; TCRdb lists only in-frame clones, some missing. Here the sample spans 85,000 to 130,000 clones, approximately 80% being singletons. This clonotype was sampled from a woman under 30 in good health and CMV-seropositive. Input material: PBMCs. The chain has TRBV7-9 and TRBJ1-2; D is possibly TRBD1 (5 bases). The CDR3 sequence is CASSLEILDTYNYGYTF. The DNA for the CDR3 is TGTGCCAGCAGCCTGGAAATCTTGGACACTTATAACTATGGCTACACCTTC.